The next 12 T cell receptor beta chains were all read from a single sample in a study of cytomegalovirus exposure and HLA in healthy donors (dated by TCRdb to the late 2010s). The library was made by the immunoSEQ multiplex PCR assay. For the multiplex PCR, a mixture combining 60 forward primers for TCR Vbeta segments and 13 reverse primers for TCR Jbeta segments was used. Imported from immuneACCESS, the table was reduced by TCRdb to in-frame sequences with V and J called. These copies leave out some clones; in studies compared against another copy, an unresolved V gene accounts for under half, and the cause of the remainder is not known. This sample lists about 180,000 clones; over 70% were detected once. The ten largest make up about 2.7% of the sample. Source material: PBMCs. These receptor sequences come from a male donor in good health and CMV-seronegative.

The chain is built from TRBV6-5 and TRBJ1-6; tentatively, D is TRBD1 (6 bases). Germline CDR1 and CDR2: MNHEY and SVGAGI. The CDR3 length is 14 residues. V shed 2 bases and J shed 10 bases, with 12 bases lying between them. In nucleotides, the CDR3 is TGTGCCAGCAGTTACACAGGGTTGGACTCACCCCTCCACTTT. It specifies CASSYTGLDSPLHF.

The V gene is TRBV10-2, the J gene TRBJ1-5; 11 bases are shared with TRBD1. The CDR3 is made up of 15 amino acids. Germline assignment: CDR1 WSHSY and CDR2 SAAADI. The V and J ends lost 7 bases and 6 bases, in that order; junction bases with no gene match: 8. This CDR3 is CASTSGQGVFQPQHF. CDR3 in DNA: TGCGCCAGCACATCGGGACAGGGGGTTTTTCAGCCCCAGCATTTT.

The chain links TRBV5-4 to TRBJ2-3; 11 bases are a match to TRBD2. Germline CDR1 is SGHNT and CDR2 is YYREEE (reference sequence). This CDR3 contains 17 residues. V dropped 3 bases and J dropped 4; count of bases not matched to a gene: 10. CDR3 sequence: CASSSRILAGGADTQYF. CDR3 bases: TGTGCCAGCAGCTCCCGAATATTAGCGGGGGGGGCAGATACGCAGTATTTT.

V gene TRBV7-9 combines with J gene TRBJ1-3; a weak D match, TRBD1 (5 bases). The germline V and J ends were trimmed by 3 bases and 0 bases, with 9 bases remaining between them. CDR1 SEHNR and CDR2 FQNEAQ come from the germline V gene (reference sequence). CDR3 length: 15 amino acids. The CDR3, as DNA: TGTGCCAGCAGCTTGAAGGGGCTCTCTGGAAACACCATATATTTT. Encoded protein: CASSLKGLSGNTIYF.

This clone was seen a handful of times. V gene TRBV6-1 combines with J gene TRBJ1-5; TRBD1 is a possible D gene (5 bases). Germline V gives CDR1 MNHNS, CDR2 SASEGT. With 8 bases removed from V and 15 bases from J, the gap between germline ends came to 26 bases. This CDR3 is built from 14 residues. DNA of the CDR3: TGTGCCAGCGGCCGCGGGGGTTATCAATCAGCCTGGCATTTT. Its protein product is CASGRGGYQSAWHF.

The CDR3 loop reads CASSPGTNYGYTF. The CDR3 DNA is TGTGCCAGCAGCCCGGGGACTAACTATGGCTACACCTTC. V is TRBV5-4 and J is TRBJ1-2; D unclear. With 4 bases removed from V and 0 bases from J, the gap between germline ends came to 7 bases. Germline V lookup: CDR1 SGHNT, CDR2 YYREEE (reference sequence). The CDR3 totals 13 residues.

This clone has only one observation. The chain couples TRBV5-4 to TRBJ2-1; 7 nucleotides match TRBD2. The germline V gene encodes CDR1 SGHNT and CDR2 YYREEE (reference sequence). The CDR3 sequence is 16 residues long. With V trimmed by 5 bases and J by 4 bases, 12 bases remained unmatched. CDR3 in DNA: TGTGCCAGCAGTTACGGGGGGTCTCAACTTTACAATGAGCAGTTCTTC. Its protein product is CASSYGGSQLYNEQFF.

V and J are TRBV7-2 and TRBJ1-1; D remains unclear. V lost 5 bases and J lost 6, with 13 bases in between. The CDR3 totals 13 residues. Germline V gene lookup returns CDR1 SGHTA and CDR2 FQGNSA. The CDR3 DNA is TGTGCCAGCAGCCCCTCGGGGTGGCCTGAAGCTTTCTTT. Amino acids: CASSPSGWPEAFF.

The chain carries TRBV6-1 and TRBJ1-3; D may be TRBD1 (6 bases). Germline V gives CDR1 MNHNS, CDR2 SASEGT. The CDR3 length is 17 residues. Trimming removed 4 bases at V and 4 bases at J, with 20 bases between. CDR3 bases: TGTGCCAGCAGTGTCCAACTAGGGACATTGCGGGGAAACACCATATATTTT. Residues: CASSVQLGTLRGNTIYF.

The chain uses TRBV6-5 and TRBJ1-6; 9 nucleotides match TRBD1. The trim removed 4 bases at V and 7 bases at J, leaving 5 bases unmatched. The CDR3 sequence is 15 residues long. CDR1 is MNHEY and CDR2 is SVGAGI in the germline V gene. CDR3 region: CASSWGQGQNSPLHF. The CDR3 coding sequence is TGTGCCAGCAGTTGGGGACAGGGTCAGAATTCACCCCTCCACTTT.

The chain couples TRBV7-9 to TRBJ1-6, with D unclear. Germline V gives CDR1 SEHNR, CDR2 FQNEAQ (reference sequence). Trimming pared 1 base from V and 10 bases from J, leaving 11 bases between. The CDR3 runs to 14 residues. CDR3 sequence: CASSLEDFRSPLHF. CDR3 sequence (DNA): TGTGCCAGCAGCTTAGAGGACTTTAGGTCACCCCTCCACTTT.

The CDR3 is CASSVATSGIKRNEQFF. CDR3 coding DNA: TGTGCCAGCAGCGTAGCTACCAGCGGGATAAAACGGAATGAGCAGTTCTTC. V gene TRBV9 combines with J gene TRBJ2-1, with 7 bases lining up with TRBD2. The trim removed 0 bases at V and 7 bases at J, leaving 13 bases unmatched. This CDR3 has 17 residues. Germline lookup yields CDR1 SGDLS and CDR2 YYNGEE.